The source of this T cell receptor beta chain is a study of T-cell reconstitution after alpha-beta-depleted transplantation in children. General study points: Reportedly, alpha-beta T cells present about two months post-transplant originated from several hundred expanded clones of graft origin.

To note about this clonotype: Antigen unknown.

TCRbeta library construction was performed incorporating unique molecular identifiers. TCRdb reprocessed the PCR reads via MiXCR and lists one record per CDR3 protein. The data show under 300,000 distinct CDR3 sequences, with under 14% seen just once and around 20% held by the top ten. The V segment lost 6 bases and the J segment 2 bases; nucleotides outside the gene matches: 6. CDR3 length: 14 residues. CDR1 and CDR2 from the germline V gene are SGHNT and YYREEE (reference sequence). This chain links TRBV5-4 with TRBJ2-3; 7 positions match TRBD2. The specimen comprised peripheral blood, sampled 180 days after TCRalphabeta/CD19-depleted stem cell transplant. The source of this sequence is a male patient under 10 years old who had a stem cell transplant for chronic granulomatous disease, so the T cells may come from the graft donor. DNA of the CDR3: TGTGCCAGCACAGGAAGGGACTACACAGATACGCAGTATTTT. This gives the protein CASTGRDYTDTQYF.